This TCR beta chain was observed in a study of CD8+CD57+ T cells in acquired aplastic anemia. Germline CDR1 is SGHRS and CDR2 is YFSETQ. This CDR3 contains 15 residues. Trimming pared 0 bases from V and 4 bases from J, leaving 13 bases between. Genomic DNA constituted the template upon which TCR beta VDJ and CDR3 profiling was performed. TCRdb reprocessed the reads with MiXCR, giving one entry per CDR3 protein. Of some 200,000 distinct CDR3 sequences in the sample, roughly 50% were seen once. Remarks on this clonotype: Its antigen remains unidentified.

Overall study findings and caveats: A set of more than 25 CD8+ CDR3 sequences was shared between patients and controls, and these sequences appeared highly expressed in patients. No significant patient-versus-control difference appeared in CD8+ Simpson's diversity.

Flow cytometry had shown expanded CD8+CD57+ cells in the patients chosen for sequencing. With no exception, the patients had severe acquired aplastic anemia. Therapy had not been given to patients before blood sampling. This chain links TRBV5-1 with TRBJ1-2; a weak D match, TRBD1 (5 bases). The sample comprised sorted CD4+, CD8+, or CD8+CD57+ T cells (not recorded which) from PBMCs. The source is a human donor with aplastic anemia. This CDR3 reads CASSLAPTAGYGYTF. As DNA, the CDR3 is TGCGCCAGCAGCTTGGCCCCGACAGCAGGCTATGGCTACACCTTC.